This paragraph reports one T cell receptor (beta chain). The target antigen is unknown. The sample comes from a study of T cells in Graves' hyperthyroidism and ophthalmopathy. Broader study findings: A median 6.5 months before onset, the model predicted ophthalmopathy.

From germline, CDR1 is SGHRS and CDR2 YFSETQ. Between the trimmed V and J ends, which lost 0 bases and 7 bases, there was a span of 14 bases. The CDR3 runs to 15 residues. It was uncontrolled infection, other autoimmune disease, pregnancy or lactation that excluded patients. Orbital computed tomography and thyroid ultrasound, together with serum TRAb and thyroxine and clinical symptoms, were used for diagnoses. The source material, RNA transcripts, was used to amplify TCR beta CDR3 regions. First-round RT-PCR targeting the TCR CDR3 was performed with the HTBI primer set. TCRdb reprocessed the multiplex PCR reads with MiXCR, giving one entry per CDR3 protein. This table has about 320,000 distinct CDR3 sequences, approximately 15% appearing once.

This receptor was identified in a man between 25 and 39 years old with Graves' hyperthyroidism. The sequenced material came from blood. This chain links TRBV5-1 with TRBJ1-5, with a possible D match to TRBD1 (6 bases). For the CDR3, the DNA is TGCGCCAGCAGCTTGGGGGGGGGCACTTACCAGCCCCAGCATTTT. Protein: CASSLGGGTYQPQHF.